The T cell receptor (beta chain) under discussion was sequenced for a study of T cell changes during pregnancy in multiple sclerosis. CDR1 ENHRY and CDR2 SYGVKD come from the germline V gene. V was clipped by 3 bases and J by 9 bases, with 15 bases between them. The CDR3 is 14 residues long. Measured with immunoSEQ multiplex PCR; TCRdb has only the in-frame clones, and not every one. The repertoire consists of tens of thousands of clones, with roughly nine tenths occurring once and the leading ten covering roughly 1.3%. The source is a female donor in good health, enrolled as a control in a pregnancy study. The chain is built from TRBV10-3 and TRBJ2-1, with D maybe TRBD2 (6 bases). This specimen consisted of peripheral blood, obtained after pregnancy. In DNA, the CDR3 is TGTGCCATCAGTGACGGCGGGGCTAGAGGTGAGCAGTTCTTC. This codes for CAISDGGARGEQFF.